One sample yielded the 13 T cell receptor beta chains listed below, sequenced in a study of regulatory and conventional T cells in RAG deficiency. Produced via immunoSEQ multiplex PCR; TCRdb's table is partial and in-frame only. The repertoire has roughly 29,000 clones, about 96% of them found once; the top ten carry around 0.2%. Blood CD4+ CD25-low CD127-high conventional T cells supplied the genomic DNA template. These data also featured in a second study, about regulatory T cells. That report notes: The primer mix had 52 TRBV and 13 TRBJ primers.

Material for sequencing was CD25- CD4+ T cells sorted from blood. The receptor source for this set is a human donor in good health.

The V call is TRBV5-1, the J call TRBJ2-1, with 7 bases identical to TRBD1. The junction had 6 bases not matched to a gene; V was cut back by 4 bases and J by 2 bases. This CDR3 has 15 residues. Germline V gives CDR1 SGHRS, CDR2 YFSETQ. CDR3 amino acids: CASSPGTATYNEQFF. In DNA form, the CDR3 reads TGCGCCAGCAGCCCGGGGACAGCAACCTACAATGAGCAGTTCTTC.

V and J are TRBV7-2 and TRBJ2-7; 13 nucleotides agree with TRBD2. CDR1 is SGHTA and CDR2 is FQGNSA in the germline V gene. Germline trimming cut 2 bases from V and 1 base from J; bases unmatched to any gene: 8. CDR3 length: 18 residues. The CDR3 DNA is TGTGCCAGCAGCTTAATCGGACTAGCGGGGGCCCCATCCTACGAGCAGTACTTC. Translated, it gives CASSLIGLAGAPSYEQYF.

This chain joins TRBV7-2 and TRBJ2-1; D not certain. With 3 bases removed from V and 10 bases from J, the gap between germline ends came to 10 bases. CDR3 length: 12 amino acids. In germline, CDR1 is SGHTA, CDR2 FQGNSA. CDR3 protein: CASSFPSEEQFF. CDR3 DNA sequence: TGTGCCAGCAGCTTCCCCAGCGAAGAGCAGTTCTTC.

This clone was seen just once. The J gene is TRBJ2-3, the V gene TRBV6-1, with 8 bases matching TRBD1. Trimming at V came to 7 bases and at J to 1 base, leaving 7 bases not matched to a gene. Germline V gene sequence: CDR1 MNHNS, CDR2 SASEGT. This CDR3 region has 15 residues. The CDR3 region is CASKTDRARTDTQYF. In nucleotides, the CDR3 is TGTGCCAGCAAAACGGACAGGGCACGCACAGATACGCAGTATTTT.

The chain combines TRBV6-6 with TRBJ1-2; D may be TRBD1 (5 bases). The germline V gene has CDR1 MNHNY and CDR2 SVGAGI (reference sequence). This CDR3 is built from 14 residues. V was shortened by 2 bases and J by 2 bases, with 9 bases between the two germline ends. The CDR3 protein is CASSYDRGNYGYTF. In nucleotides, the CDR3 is TGTGCCAGCAGTTACGATCGGGGGAACTATGGCTACACCTTC.

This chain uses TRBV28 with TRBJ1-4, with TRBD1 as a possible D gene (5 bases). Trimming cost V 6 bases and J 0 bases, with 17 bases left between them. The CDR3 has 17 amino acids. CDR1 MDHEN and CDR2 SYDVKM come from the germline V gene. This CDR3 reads CASSRLGGPPTNEKLFF. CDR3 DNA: TGTGCCAGCAGCCGCCTGGGGGGTCCCCCAACTAATGAAAAACTGTTTTTT.

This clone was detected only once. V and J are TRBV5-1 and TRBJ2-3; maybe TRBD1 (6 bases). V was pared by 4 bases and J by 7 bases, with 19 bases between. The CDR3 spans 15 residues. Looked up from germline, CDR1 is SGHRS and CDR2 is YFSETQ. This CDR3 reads CASSLPRGSTNTQYF. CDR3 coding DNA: TGCGCCAGCAGCCTCCCCAGGGGCAGCACGAATACGCAGTATTTT.

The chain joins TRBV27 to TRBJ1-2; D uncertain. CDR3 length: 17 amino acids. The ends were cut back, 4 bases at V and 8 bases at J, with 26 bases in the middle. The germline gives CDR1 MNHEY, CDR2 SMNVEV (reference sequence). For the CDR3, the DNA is TGTGCCAGCAGTTCTTTATACCCGTCCAGCGGATATAGGGGCTACACCTTC. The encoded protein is CASSSLYPSSGYRGYTF.

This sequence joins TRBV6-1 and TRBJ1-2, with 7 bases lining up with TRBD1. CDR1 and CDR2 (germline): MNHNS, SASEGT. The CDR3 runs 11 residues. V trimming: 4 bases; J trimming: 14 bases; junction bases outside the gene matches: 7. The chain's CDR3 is CASSVGQLWTF. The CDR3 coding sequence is TGTGCCAGCAGTGTGGGACAGCTATGGACCTTC.

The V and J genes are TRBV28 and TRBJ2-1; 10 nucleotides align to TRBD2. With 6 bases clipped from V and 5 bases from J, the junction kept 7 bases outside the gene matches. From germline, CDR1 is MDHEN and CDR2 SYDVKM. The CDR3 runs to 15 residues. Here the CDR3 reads CASSRGLAANNEQFF. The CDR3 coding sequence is TGTGCCAGCAGCCGAGGACTAGCGGCAAACAATGAGCAGTTCTTC.

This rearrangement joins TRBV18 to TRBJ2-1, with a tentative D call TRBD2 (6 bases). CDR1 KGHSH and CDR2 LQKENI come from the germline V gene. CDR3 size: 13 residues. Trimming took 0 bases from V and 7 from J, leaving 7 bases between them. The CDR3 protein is CASSPPGGNEQFF. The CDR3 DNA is TGTGCCAGCTCACCACCCGGGGGAAATGAGCAGTTCTTC.

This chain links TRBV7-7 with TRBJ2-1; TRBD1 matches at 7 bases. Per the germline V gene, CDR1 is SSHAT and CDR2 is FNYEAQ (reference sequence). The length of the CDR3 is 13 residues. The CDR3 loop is CARDRASYNEQFF. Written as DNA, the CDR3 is TGTGCTAGAGACAGGGCTTCCTACAATGAGCAGTTCTTC.

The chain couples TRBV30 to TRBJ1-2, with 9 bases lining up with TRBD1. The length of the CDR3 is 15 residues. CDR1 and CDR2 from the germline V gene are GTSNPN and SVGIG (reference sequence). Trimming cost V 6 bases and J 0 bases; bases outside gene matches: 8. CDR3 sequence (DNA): TGTGCCTGCCGCCGGGACAGGGCAACTAACTATGGCTACACCTTC. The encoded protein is CACRRDRATNYGYTF.